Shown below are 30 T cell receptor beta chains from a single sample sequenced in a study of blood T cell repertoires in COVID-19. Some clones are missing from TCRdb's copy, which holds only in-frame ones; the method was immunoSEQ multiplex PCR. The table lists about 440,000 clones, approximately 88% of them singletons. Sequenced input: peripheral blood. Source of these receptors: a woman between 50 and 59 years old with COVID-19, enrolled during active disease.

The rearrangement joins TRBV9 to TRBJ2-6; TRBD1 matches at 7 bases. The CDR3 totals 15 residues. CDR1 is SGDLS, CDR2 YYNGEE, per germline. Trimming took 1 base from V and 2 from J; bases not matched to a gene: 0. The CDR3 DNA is TGTGCCAGCAGCGTAACAGGGGCTGGGGCCAACGTCCTGACTTTC. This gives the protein CASSVTGAGANVLTF.

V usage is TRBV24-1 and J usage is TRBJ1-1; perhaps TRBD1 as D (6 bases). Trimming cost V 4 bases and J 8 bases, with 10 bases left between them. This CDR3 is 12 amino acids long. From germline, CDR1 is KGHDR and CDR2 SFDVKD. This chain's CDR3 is CATSDPGQEAFF. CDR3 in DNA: TGTGCCACCAGTGACCCGGGACAAGAAGCTTTCTTT.

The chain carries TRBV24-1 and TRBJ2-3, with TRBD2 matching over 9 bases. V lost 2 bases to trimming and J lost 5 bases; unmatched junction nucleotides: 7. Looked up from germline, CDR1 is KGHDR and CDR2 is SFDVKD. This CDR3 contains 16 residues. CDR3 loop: CATSDSFAGGRDTQYF. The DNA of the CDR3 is TGTGCCACCAGTGATTCATTCGCGGGGGGGCGAGATACGCAGTATTTT.

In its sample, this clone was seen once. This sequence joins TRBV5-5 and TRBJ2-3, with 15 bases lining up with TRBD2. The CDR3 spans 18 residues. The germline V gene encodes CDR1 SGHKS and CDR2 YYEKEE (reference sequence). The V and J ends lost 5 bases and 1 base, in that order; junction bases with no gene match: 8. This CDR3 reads CASSRPGLAGGGTDTQYF. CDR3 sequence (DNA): TGTGCCAGCAGTAGGCCGGGACTAGCGGGGGGCGGCACAGATACGCAGTATTTT.

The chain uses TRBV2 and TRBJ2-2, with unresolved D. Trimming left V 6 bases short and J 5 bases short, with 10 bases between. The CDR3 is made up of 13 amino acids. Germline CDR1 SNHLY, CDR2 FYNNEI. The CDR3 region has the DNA TGTGCCAGCAGCTCTAGGTGGACCGGGGAGCTGTTTTTT. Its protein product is CASSSRWTGELFF.

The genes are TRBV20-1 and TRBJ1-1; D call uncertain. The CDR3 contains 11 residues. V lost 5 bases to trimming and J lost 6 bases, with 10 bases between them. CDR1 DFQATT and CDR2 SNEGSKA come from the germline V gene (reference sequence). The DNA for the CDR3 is TGCAGTGCTGTCAACAGTGCTGAAGCTTTCTTT. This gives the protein CSAVNSAEAFF.

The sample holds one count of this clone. In nucleotides, the CDR3 is TGCGCCAGCAGCTTGGGGGGCCGCGGAAACACCGGGGAGCTGTTTTTT. Translating gives CASSLGGRGNTGELFF. V gene TRBV5-1 combines with J gene TRBJ2-2, with D perhaps TRBD1 (5 bases). This CDR3 region has 16 residues. CDR1 and CDR2 (germline): SGHRS, YFSETQ. Deletions cut 0 bases from V and 2 bases from J, with 11 bases between.

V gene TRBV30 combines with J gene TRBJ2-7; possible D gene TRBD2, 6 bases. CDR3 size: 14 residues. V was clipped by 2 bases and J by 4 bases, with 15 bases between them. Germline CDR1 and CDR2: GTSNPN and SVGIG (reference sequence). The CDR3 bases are TGTGCCTGGAGTTCGGGCAGGGAGGAGTACGAGCAGTACTTC. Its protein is CAWSSGREEYEQYF. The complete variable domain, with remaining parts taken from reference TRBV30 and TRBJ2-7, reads SQTIHQWPATLVQPVGSPLSLECTVEGTSNPNLYWYRQAAGRGLQLLFYSVGIGQISSEVPQNLSASRPQDRQFILSSKKLLLSDSGFYLCAWSSGREEYEQYFGPGTRLTVT.

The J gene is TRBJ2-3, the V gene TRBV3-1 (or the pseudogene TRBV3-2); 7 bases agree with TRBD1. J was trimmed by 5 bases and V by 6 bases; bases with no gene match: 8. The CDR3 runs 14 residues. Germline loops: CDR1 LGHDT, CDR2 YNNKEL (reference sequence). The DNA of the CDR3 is TGTGCCAGCAGGACAGGGCCGCTTGGAGATACGCAGTATTTT. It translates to CASRTGPLGDTQYF.

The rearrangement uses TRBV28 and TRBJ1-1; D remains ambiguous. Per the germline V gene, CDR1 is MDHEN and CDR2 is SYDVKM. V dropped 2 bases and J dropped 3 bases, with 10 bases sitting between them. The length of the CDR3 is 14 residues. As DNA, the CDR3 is TGTGCCAGCAGTTTACCTCACCAGTACACTGAAGCTTTCTTT. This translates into CASSLPHQYTEAFF.

The CDR3 spells CATSNDFSNTIYF. Here the CDR3 DNA reads TGTGCCACCAGCAATGACTTCTCGAACACCATATATTTT. The chain joins TRBV15 to TRBJ1-3; D gene unclear. The CDR3 is 13 residues long. V was cut by 4 bases and J by 7 bases, with 11 bases left in between. The germline CDR1 and CDR2 sequences are LNHNV and YYDKDF (reference sequence). The complete variable domain, with remaining parts taken from reference TRBV15 and TRBJ1-3, reads DAMVIQNPRYQVTQFGKPVTLSCSQTLNHNVMYWYQQKSSQAPKLLFHYYDKDFNNEADTPDNFQSRRPNTSFCFLDIRSPGLGDTAMYLCATSNDFSNTIYFGEGSWLTVV.

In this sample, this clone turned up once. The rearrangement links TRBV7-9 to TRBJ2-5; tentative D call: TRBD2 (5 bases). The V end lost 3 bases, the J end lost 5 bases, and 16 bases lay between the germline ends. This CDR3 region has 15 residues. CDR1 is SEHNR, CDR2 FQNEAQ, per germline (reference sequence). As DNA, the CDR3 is TGTGCCAGCAGCTTTATCCGCGCGGGTTCGGAGACCCAGTACTTC. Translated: CASSFIRAGSETQYF.

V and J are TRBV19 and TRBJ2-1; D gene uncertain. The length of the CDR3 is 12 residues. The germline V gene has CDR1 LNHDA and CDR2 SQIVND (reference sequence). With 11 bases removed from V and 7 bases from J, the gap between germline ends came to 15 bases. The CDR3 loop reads CARPSGGNEQFF. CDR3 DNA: TGTGCCCGTCCCTCGGGTGGTAATGAGCAGTTCTTC.

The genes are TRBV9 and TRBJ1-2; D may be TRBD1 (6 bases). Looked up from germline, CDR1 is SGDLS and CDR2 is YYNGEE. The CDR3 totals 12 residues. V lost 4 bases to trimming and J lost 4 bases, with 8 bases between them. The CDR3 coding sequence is TGTGCCAGCAGCCCGGACAGCTATGGCTACACCTTC. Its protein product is CASSPDSYGYTF. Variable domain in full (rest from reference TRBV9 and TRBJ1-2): DSGVTQTPKHLITATGQRVTLRCSPRSGDLSVYWYQQSLDQGLQFLIQYYNGEERAKGNILERFSAQQFPDLHSELNLSSLELGDSALYFCASSPDSYGYTFGSGTRLTVV.

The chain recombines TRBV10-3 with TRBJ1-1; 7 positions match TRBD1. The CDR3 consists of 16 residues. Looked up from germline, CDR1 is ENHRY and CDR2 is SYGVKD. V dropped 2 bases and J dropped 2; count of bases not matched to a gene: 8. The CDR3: CAISEGTGTANTEAFF. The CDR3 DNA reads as TGTGCCATCAGTGAGGGGACCGGGACAGCTAACACTGAAGCTTTCTTT.

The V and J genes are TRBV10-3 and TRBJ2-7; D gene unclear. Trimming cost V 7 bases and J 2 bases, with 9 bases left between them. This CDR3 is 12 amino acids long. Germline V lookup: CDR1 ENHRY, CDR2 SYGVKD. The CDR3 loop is CAITLLTYEQYF. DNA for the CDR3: TGTGCCATCACTCTACTAACCTACGAGCAGTACTTC.

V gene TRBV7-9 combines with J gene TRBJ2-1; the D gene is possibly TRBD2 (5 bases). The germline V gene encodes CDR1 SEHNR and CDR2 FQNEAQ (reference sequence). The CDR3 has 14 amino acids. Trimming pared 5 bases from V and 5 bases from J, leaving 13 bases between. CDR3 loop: CASSLPKRDNEQFF. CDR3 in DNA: TGTGCCAGCAGCCTCCCTAAGAGGGACAATGAGCAGTTCTTC.

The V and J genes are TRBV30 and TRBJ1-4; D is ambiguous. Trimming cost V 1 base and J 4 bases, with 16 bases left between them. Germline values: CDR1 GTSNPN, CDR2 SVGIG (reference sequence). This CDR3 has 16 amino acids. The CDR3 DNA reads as TGTGCCTGGAGTGAGCGACTAGGGAGGCATAATGAAAAACTGTTTTTT. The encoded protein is CAWSERLGRHNEKLFF. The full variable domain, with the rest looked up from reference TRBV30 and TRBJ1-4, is SQTIHQWPATLVQPVGSPLSLECTVEGTSNPNLYWYRQAAGRGLQLLFYSVGIGQISSEVPQNLSASRPQDRQFILSSKKLLLSDSGFYLCAWSERLGRHNEKLFFGSGTQLSVL.

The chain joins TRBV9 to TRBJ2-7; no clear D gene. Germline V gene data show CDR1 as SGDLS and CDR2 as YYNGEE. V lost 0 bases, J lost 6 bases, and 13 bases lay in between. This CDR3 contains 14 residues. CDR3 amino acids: CASSVGLTPLEQYF. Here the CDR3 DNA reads TGTGCCAGCAGCGTAGGTTTGACACCCCTCGAGCAGTACTTC.

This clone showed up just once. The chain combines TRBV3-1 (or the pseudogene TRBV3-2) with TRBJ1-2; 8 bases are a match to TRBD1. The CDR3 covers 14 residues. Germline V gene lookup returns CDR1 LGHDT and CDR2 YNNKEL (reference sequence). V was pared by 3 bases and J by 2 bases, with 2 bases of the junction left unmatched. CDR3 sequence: CASSHRTGNYGYTF. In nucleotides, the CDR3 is TGTGCCAGCAGCCACCGGACAGGGAACTATGGCTACACCTTC.

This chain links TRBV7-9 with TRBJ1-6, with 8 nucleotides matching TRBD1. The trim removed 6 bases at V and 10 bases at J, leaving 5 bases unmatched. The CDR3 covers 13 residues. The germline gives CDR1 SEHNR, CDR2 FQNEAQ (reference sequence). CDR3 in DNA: TGTGCCAGCAGTCGGACAGGGTACTCACCCCTCCACTTT. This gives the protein CASSRTGYSPLHF.

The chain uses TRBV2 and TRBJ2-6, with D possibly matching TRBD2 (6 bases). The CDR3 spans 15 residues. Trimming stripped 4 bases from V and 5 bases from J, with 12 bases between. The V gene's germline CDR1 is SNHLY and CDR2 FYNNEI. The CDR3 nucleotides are TGTGCCAGCAGTGGTGCGGCGGGGAGGGCCAACGTCCTGACTTTC. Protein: CASSGAAGRANVLTF.

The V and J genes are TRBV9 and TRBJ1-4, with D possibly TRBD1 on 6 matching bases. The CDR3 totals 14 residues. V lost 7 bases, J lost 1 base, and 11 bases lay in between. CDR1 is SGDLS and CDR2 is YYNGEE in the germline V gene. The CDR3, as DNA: TGTGCCAGCTCCACACAGGGAACTAATGAAAAACTGTTTTTT. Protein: CASSTQGTNEKLFF.

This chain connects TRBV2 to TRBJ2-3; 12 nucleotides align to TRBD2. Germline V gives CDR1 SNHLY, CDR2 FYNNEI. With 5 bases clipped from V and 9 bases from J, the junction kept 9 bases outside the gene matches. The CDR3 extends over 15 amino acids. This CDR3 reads CASSPRTSGVSTQYF. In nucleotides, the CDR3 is TGTGCCAGCAGTCCTAGGACTAGCGGGGTCAGCACGCAGTATTTT. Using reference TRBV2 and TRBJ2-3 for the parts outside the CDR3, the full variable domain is EPEVTQTPSHQVTQMGQEVILRCVPISNHLYFYWYRQILGQKVEFLVSFYNNEISEKSEIFDDQFSVERPDGSNFTLKIRSTKLEDSAMYFCASSPRTSGVSTQYFGPGTRLTVL.

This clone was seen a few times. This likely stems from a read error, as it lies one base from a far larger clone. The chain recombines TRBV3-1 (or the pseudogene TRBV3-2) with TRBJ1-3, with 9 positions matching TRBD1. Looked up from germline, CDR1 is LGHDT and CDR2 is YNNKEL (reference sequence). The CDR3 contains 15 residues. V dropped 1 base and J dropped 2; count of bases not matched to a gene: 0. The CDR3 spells CASSQGDRAGNTIYF. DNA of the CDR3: TGTGCCAGCAGCCAAGGGGACAGGGCTGGAAACACCATATATTTT.

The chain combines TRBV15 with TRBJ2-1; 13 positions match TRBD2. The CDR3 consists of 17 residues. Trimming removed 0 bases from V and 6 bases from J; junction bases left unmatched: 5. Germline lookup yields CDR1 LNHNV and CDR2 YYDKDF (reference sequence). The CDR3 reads CATSRELAGGRFNEQFF. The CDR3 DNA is TGTGCCACCAGCAGAGAACTAGCGGGGGGGAGATTCAATGAGCAGTTCTTC.

The CDR3 loop is CAWSVPRASVNSPLHF. CDR3 in DNA: TGTGCCTGGAGTGTACCGAGGGCGTCGGTGAATTCACCCCTCCACTTT. The chain carries TRBV30 and TRBJ1-6; D gene ambiguous. The V and J ends lost 0 bases and 7 bases respectively, with 16 bases between them. The CDR3 has 16 residues. CDR1 is GTSNPN, CDR2 SVGIG, per germline (reference sequence).

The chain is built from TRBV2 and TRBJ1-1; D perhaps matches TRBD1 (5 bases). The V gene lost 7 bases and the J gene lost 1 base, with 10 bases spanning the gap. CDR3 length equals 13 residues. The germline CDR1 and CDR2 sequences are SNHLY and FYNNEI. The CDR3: CASKITGNTEAFF. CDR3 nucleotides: TGTGCCAGCAAGATAACAGGGAACACTGAAGCTTTCTTT.

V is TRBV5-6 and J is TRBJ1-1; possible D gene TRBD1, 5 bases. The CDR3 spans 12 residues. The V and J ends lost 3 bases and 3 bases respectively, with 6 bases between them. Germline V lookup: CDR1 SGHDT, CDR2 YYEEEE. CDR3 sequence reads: CASSWGDTEAFF. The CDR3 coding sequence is TGTGCCAGCAGCTGGGGGGACACTGAAGCTTTCTTT.

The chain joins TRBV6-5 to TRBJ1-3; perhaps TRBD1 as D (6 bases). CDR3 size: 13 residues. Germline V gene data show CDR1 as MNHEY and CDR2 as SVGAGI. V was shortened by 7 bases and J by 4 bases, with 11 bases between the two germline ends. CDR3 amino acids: CASKGVAGNTIYF. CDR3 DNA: TGTGCCAGCAAGGGGGTGGCGGGAAACACCATATATTTT.